The 28 T cell receptor beta chains below were found in one sample sequenced in a study of cytomegalovirus exposure and HLA in healthy donors. Produced via immunoSEQ multiplex PCR; TCRdb's table is partial and in-frame only. The sample shows over 60,000 clones, over 85% of them seen only once. Source material: PBMCs. These TCRs come from a man younger than 30 in good health and CMV-seropositive.

J is TRBJ2-7 and V is TRBV29-1; D call uncertain. The CDR3 totals 13 residues. Trimming stripped 1 base from V and 0 bases from J, with 7 bases between. Germline V CDR1 and CDR2: SQVTM, ANQGSEA. The CDR3 DNA is TGCAGCGTTGAAGCAGAAACCTCCTACGAGCAGTACTTC. It translates to CSVEAETSYEQYF.

V is TRBV7-8 and J is TRBJ2-5; 7 bases fit TRBD2. The junction had 5 bases not matched to a gene; V was cut back by 3 bases and J by 1 base. Germline assignment: CDR1 SGHVS and CDR2 FQNEAQ. CDR3 length: 15 residues. CDR3 in DNA: TGTGCCAGCAGCTTGGGCGGGGGACGCCAAGAGACCCAGTACTTC. Amino acid sequence: CASSLGGGRQETQYF.

The chain couples TRBV6-6 to TRBJ2-5; the D is unclear. The length of the CDR3 is 12 residues. Looked up from germline, CDR1 is MNHNY and CDR2 is SVGAGI (reference sequence). Trimming cost V 8 bases and J 1 base, with 8 bases left between them. For the CDR3, the DNA is TGTGCCAGCGGGCCACTCCAAGAGACCCAGTACTTC. Amino acids: CASGPLQETQYF.

CDR3 bases: TGTGCCAGCAGCCAAGATCTACAGGTACCTCGCGGCTTCACAGATACGCAGTATTTT. Protein: CASSQDLQVPRGFTDTQYF. This rearrangement joins TRBV4-2 to TRBJ2-3, with a weak D call TRBD1 (5 bases). Trimming took off 0 bases at V and 2 bases at J, with 21 bases between the two ends. The CDR3 loop spans 19 amino acids. Germline lookup yields CDR1 LGHNA and CDR2 YNFKEQ.

The chain couples TRBV6-5 to TRBJ2-3; 10 bases fit TRBD1. V was clipped by 2 bases and J by 1 base; unmatched bases: 0. The CDR3 extends over 15 amino acids. CDR1 is MNHEY and CDR2 is SVGAGI in the germline V gene. The CDR3 loop reads CASSYGTGGTDTQYF. CDR3 coding DNA: TGTGCCAGCAGTTACGGGACAGGGGGCACAGATACGCAGTATTTT.

This clone has only one observation. The V gene is TRBV11-3, the J gene TRBJ2-1, with D possibly matching TRBD1 (6 bases). V lost 1 base, J lost 0 bases, and 10 bases lay in between. CDR3 length: 16 residues. The V gene's germline CDR1 is SGHNT and CDR2 YENEEA. The CDR3 nucleotides read TGTGCCAGCAGCTTAGGGGTGGACAGCTCCTACAATGAGCAGTTCTTC. Translated, it gives CASSLGVDSSYNEQFF.

The V call is TRBV7-8, the J call TRBJ2-7; 7 bases align to TRBD1. V shed 5 bases and J 5 bases; nucleotides not matched to a gene: 9. Germline V gene sequence: CDR1 SGHVS, CDR2 FQNEAQ. The CDR3 consists of 14 residues. The CDR3: CASSRQGHPNEQYF. The DNA for the CDR3 is TGTGCCAGCAGCAGACAGGGACATCCCAACGAGCAGTACTTC. The whole variable domain, filled in from reference TRBV7-8 and TRBJ2-7, reads GAGVSQSPRYKVAKRGQDVALRCDPISGHVSLFWYQQALGQGPEFLTYFQNEAQLDKSGLPSDRFFAERPEGSVSTLKIQRTQQEDSAVYLCASSRQGHPNEQYFGPGTRLTVT.

V is TRBV27 and J is TRBJ2-1; 7 bases align to TRBD2. With 7 bases clipped from V and 5 bases from J, the junction kept 17 bases outside the gene matches. Germline values: CDR1 MNHEY, CDR2 SMNVEV (reference sequence). The CDR3 loop spans 17 amino acids. CDR3 protein: CASTLDWVGGGNNEQFF. CDR3 sequence (DNA): TGTGCCAGCACCCTAGATTGGGTTGGGGGGGGTAACAATGAGCAGTTCTTC.

This chain links TRBV18 with TRBJ2-3; D is possibly TRBD1 (6 bases). V lost 5 bases and J 2 bases, leaving 17 bases between the germline ends. The CDR3 extends over 16 amino acids. CDR1 is KGHSH, CDR2 LQKENI, per germline. CDR3 loop: CASSISEGVATDTQYF. The CDR3 nucleotides are TGTGCCAGCTCAATCTCAGAGGGGGTGGCCACAGATACGCAGTATTTT.

V usage is TRBV29-1 and J usage is TRBJ2-5; possibly TRBD1 for D (5 bases). V was shortened by 6 bases and J by 2 bases, with 16 bases between the two germline ends. The length of the CDR3 is 14 residues. Germline V CDR1 and CDR2: SQVTM, ANQGSEA. CDR3 residues: CSVSTATLQETQYF. The DNA of the CDR3 is TGCAGCGTGTCGACAGCGACCCTACAAGAGACCCAGTACTTC.

The chain links TRBV27 to TRBJ2-7, with 7 bases that match TRBD1. V shed 6 bases, J shed 1 base, and the junction held 3 bases outside the gene matches. The CDR3 has 13 residues. Germline V CDR1 and CDR2: MNHEY, SMNVEV (reference sequence). The chain's CDR3 is CASRQGLSYEQYF. DNA for the CDR3: TGTGCCAGCAGACAGGGGCTATCCTACGAGCAGTACTTC.

This chain uses TRBV27 with TRBJ2-2, with no clear D. CDR1 and CDR2 (germline): MNHEY, SMNVEV (reference sequence). The CDR3 is made up of 12 amino acids. V lost 2 bases and J lost 6, with 4 bases in between. CDR3 in DNA: TGTGCCAGCAGTTTAGGCCCCGGGGAGCTGTTTTTT. The encoded protein is CASSLGPGELFF.

V is TRBV11-2 and J is TRBJ1-3; possible D gene TRBD1, 5 bases. CDR1 and CDR2 from the germline V gene are SGHAT and FQNNGV. The V end was cut by 4 bases, the J end by 3 bases, with 7 bases between. The CDR3 is 13 residues long. CDR3 DNA sequence: TGTGCCAGCAGCTCAGGGTTTGGAAACACCATATATTTT. Translating it yields CASSSGFGNTIYF.

The CDR3 here is CATAPGLRYNEQFF. The CDR3 nucleotides are TGTGCCACCGCGCCGGGACTTCGTTACAATGAGCAGTTCTTC. This chain connects TRBV28 to TRBJ2-1; TRBD2 might be the D (6 bases). CDR3 length equals 14 residues. V was clipped by 10 bases and J by 4 bases, with 17 bases between them. Germline CDR1 is MDHEN and CDR2 is SYDVKM.

This chain connects TRBV19 to TRBJ2-3, with D possibly being TRBD2 (6 bases). The CDR3 is made up of 14 amino acids. Germline values: CDR1 LNHDA, CDR2 SQIVND (reference sequence). V lost 3 bases to trimming and J lost 0 bases, with 7 bases between them. The CDR3 DNA follows: TGTGCCAGTAGTATCGCGGGGAGCACAGATACGCAGTATTTT. The encoded protein is CASSIAGSTDTQYF.

The rearrangement uses TRBV9 and TRBJ1-1; no reliable D call. Germline assignment: CDR1 SGDLS and CDR2 YYNGEE. The ends were cut back, 0 bases at V and 1 base at J, with 13 bases in the middle. This CDR3 is built from 16 residues. The CDR3 DNA sequence: TGTGCCAGCAGCGTAGATAGCAGCCTTTGGAACACTGAAGCTTTCTTT. It translates to CASSVDSSLWNTEAFF. The full variable domain, with the rest looked up from reference TRBV9 and TRBJ1-1, is DSGVTQTPKHLITATGQRVTLRCSPRSGDLSVYWYQQSLDQGLQFLIQYYNGEERAKGNILERFSAQQFPDLHSELNLSSLELGDSALYFCASSVDSSLWNTEAFFGQGTRLTVV.

The chain employs TRBV19 and TRBJ2-2, with 9 bases identical to TRBD2. Germline V gene lookup returns CDR1 LNHDA and CDR2 SQIVND (reference sequence). Trimming at V came to 5 bases and at J to 3 bases, leaving 10 bases not matched to a gene. This CDR3 is 17 amino acids long. The CDR3 DNA is TGTGCCAGTAGTCATTCGCCTAGCGGGACACACACCGGGGAGCTGTTTTTT. Translated: CASSHSPSGTHTGELFF.

The chain is built from TRBV7-2 and TRBJ1-5; D is unresolved. This CDR3 is built from 12 residues. The germline gives CDR1 SGHTA, CDR2 FQGNSA. Trimming pared 1 base from V and 7 bases from J, leaving 5 bases between. The CDR3 region is CASSLDQQPQHF. The DNA for the CDR3 is TGTGCCAGCAGCTTAGACCAGCAGCCCCAGCATTTT.

The chain combines TRBV11-1 with TRBJ2-3; 7 bases agree with TRBD2. The V gene end was trimmed by 5 bases and the J gene end by 1 base; junction bases not matched to a gene: 9. CDR1 SGHAT and CDR2 FQDESV come from the germline V gene (reference sequence). This CDR3 has 16 amino acids. The CDR3 bases are TGTGCCAGCAGCCCCAAGGCTAGCGGAGGCACAGATACGCAGTATTTT. Translation gives CASSPKASGGTDTQYF.

This clone was recorded only once. The chain employs TRBV15 and TRBJ2-1; 9 nucleotides line up with TRBD2. The CDR3 totals 15 residues. V was pared by 1 base and J by 7 bases, with 5 bases of the junction left unmatched. Germline values: CDR1 LNHNV, CDR2 YYDKDF (reference sequence). DNA for the CDR3: TGTGCCACCAGCAGAGGCCTAGCGGGAAGGAATGAGCAGTTCTTC. Encoded protein: CATSRGLAGRNEQFF.

The chain employs TRBV19 and TRBJ2-1; D is perhaps TRBD2 (6 bases). The CDR3 covers 14 residues. V was clipped by 3 bases and J by 9 bases, with 15 bases between them. CDR1 and CDR2 from the germline V gene are LNHDA and SQIVND (reference sequence). Here the CDR3 reads CASSMKGGVAEQFF. In DNA, the CDR3 is TGTGCCAGTAGTATGAAGGGAGGAGTCGCTGAGCAGTTCTTC.

The J gene is TRBJ2-1, the V gene TRBV11-3, with 10 bases that match TRBD1. Germline V gene lookup returns CDR1 SGHNT and CDR2 YENEEA. The CDR3 extends over 15 amino acids. V dropped 5 bases and J dropped 8; count of bases not matched to a gene: 9. CDR3: CASSPRQGARDEQFF. The CDR3 bases are TGTGCCAGCAGCCCTAGACAGGGGGCGCGGGATGAGCAGTTCTTC.

The chain couples TRBV11-2 to TRBJ2-7; a possible D gene is TRBD1 (6 bases). Germline lookup yields CDR1 SGHAT and CDR2 FQNNGV. V dropped 4 bases and J dropped 2 bases, with 18 bases sitting between them. The CDR3 runs 16 residues. The CDR3 nucleotides read TGTGCCAGCAGCTCCATGGGTCCAGGGGCGGCCTACGAGCAGTACTTC. This translates into CASSSMGPGAAYEQYF.

The rearrangement joins TRBV27 to TRBJ1-5; D possibly corresponds to TRBD1 (6 bases). The V end was cut by 6 bases, the J end by 1 base, with 10 bases between. This CDR3 has 14 amino acids. The V gene's germline CDR1 is MNHEY and CDR2 SMNVEV (reference sequence). The CDR3 spells CASRGGGSNQPQHF. The CDR3 region has the DNA TGTGCCAGCAGAGGGGGTGGGAGCAATCAGCCCCAGCATTTT.

The chain links TRBV9 to TRBJ1-2; TRBD1 might be the D (6 bases). Trimming removed 5 bases from V and 5 bases from J, with 13 bases in between. The CDR3 has 13 amino acids. Germline CDR1 reads SGDLS; CDR2 reads YYNGEE. The CDR3 sequence is CASRAGVVYGYTF. The CDR3 DNA follows: TGTGCCAGCAGGGCAGGGGTGGTATATGGCTACACCTTC. The full variable domain, its missing parts supplied by reference TRBV9 and TRBJ1-2, is DSGVTQTPKHLITATGQRVTLRCSPRSGDLSVYWYQQSLDQGLQFLIQYYNGEERAKGNILERFSAQQFPDLHSELNLSSLELGDSALYFCASRAGVVYGYTFGSGTRLTVV.

The chain couples TRBV2 to TRBJ1-2; D remains ambiguous. Trimming stripped 6 bases from V and 0 bases from J, with 11 bases between. This CDR3 has 14 residues. Germline V gene sequence: CDR1 SNHLY, CDR2 FYNNEI. The CDR3, as DNA: TGTGCCAGCAGGAGGACTGACTCTAACTATGGCTACACCTTC. Translating gives CASRRTDSNYGYTF.

The V and J genes are TRBV10-2 and TRBJ1-1; D is uncertain. Germline CDR1 WSHSY, CDR2 SAAADI. The CDR3 has 14 residues. V was trimmed by 4 bases and J by 0 bases, leaving 9 bases between them. The CDR3 region has the DNA TGCGCCAGCAGTGCTCTAACCATGAACACTGAAGCTTTCTTT. This translates into CASSALTMNTEAFF.

This clone was seen a single time. This sequence joins TRBV4-1 and TRBJ2-7; 8 nucleotides align to TRBD1. Germline lookup yields CDR1 MGHRA and CDR2 YSYEKL. V gave up 1 base and J gave up 3 bases; unmatched junction bases: 8. The CDR3 has 16 residues. This CDR3 is CASSQAVGQGFYEQYF. The CDR3 nucleotides are TGCGCCAGCAGCCAAGCCGTTGGACAGGGTTTCTACGAGCAGTACTTC.